These 2 T cell receptor beta chains share one sample of origin, sequenced in a study of regulatory T cells in long-lasting Graves disease. Time point given: newly diagnosed GD, antithyroid drugs for less than 3 months. Generation of the TCR library employed RNA extracted from PBMCs. With iRepertoire HTBI primers and Arm-PCR of CDR3 regions, TCR beta libraries were built. One entry per CDR3 protein results from TCRdb running MiXCR on the multiplex PCR reads. Of a few hundred thousand distinct CDR3 sequences in the sample, approximately 16% are singletons; the top ten hold 22%. The material sequenced was peripheral blood mononuclear cells (PBMCs), taken at new diagnosis, from a patient treated with antithyroid drugs. The source of these receptors is a female donor with Graves disease.

This clonotype was seen a handful of times. The rearrangement links TRBV20-1 to TRBJ1-6, with no clear D. V shed 2 bases and J shed 9 bases, with 14 bases lying between them. There are 14 residues in the CDR3. Per germline, CDR1 DFQATT and CDR2 SNEGSKA (reference sequence). This CDR3 is CSARHSPPGSPLHF. As DNA, the CDR3 is TGCAGTGCTAGACACAGCCCCCCAGGTTCACCCCTCCACTTT.

This chain links TRBV5-4 with TRBJ1-1; D might be TRBD1 (6 bases). V lost 5 bases, J lost 1 base, and 18 bases lay in between. This CDR3 has 16 residues. Germline V CDR1 and CDR2: SGHNT, YYREEE (reference sequence). CDR3 loop: CASSPDSAWKNTEAFF. Here the CDR3 DNA reads TGTGCCAGCAGTCCGGACAGCGCCTGGAAGAACACTGAAGCTTTCTTT.